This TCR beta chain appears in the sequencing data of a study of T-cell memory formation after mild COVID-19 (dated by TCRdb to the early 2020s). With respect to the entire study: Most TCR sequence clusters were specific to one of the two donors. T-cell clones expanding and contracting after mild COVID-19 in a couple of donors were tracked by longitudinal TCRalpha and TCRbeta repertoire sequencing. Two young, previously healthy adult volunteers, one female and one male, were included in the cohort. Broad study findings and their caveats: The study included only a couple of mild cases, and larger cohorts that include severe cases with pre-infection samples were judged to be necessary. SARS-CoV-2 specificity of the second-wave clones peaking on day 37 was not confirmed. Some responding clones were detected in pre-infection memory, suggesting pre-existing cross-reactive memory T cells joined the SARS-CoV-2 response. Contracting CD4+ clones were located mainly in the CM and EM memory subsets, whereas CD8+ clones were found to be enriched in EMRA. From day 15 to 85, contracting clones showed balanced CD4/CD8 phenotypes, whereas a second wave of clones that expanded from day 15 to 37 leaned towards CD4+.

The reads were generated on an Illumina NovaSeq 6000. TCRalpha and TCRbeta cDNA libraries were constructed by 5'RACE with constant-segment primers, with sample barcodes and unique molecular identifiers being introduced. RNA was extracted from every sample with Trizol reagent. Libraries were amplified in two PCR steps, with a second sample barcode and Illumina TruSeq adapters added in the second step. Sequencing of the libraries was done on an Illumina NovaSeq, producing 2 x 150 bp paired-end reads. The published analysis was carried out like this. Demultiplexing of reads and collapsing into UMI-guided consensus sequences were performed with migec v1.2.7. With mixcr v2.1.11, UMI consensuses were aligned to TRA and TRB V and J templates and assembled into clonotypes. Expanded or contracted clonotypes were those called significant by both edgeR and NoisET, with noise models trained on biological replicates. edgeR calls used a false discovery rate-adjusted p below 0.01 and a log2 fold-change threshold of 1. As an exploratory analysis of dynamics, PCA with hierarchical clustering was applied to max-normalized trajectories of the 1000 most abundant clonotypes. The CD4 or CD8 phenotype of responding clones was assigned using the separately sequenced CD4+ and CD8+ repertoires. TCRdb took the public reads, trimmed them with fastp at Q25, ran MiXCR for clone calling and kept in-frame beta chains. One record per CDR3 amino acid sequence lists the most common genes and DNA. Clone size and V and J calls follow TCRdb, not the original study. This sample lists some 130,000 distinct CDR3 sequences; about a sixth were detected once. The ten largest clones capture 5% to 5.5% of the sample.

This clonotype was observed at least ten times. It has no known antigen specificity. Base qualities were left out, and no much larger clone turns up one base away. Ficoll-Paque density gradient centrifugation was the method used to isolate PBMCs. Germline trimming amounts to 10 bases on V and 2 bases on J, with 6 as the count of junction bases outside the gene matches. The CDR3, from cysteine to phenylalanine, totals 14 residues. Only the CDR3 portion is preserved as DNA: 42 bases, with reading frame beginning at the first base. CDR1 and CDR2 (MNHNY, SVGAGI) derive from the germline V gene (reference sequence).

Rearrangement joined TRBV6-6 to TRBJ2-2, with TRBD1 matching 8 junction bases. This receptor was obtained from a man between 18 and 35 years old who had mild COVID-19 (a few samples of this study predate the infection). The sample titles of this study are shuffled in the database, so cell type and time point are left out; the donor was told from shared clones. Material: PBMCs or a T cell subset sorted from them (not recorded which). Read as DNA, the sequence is TGTGCCATCACGGGACAGGCCAACACCGGGGAGCTGTTTTTT. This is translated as CAITGQANTGELFF.